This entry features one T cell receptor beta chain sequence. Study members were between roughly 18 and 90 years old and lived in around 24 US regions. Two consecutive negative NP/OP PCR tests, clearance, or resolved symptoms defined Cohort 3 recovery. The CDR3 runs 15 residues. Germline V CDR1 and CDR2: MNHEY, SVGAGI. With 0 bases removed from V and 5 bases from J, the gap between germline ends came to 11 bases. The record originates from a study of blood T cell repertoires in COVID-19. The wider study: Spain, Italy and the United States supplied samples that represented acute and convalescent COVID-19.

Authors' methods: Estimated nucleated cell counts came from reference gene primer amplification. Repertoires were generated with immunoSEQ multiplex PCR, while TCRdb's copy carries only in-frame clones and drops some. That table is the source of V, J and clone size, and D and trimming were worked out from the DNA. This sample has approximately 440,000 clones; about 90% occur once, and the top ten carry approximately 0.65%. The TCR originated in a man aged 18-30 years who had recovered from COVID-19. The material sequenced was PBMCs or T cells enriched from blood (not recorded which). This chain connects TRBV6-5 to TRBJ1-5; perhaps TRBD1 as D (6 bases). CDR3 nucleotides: TGTGCCAGCAGTTACTCCGACAGGAAGTATCAGCCCCAGCATTTT. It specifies CASSYSDRKYQPQHF.